This is a list of T cell receptor beta chains from one sample in a study of CD8 T cells in Susac syndrome. TCRdb redid the calling of the immunoSEQ multiplex PCR reads with MiXCR, one entry per CDR3 protein. The repertoire holds tens of thousands of distinct CDR3 sequences, with approximately 95% as singletons. The specimen sequenced was CD8+ T cells from PBMCs. Receptors originate from a human donor with Susac syndrome. CDR3s include the opening cysteine and the closing phenylalanine or tryptophan. A D gene is named only where the DNA matches it firmly. Part of the rows lack a size; the others show once, few, many or a class for expanded clones.

J gene	D gene	V gene	clone size	CDR3 protein	CDR3 DNA
TRBJ2-1	NA	TRBV27	NA	CASISGINEQFF	TGTGCCAGCATTTCAGGGATCAATGAGCAGTTCTTC
TRBJ1-1	NA	TRBV9	NA	CASSVRAVKNTEAFF	TGTGCCAGCAGCGTAAGGGCAGTGAAGAACACTGAAGCTTTCTTT
TRBJ2-7	NA	TRBV27	NA	CASSLSRQYEQYF	TGTGCCAGCAGTTTATCCCGCCAATACGAGCAGTACTTC
TRBJ2-5	NA	TRBV28	NA	CASSPRYRVDQETQYF	TGTGCCAGCAGCCCCCGATACAGGGTTGACCAAGAGACCCAGTACTTC
TRBJ1-1	NA	TRBV3-1	NA	CASSLLLGDNTEAFF	TGTGCCAGCAGCCTCCTATTAGGGGATAACACTGAAGCTTTCTTT
TRBJ1-5	TRBD1	TRBV12-3/TRBV12-4	NA	CASRAGTGYQPQHF	TGTGCCAGCAGGGCCGGGACAGGGTATCAGCCCCAGCATTTT
TRBJ1-5	NA	TRBV28	NA	CASSWGVGSQPQHF	TGTGCCAGCAGTTGGGGTGTCGGGAGCCAGCCCCAGCATTTT
TRBJ1-5	NA	TRBV20-1	NA	CSASFLQGKEPQHF	TGCAGTGCTAGTTTTCTGCAGGGTAAGGAGCCCCAGCATTTT
TRBJ2-7	TRBD1	TRBV29-1	NA	CSVYRGREQYF	TGCAGCGTGTACAGGGGGAGGGAGCAGTACTTC
TRBJ2-5	TRBD2	TRBV11-2	NA	CASSLVASGAETQYF	TGTGCCAGCAGCTTAGTCGCTAGCGGGGCAGAGACCCAGTACTTC
TRBJ1-1	NA	TRBV3-1	NA	CASSQGKNTEAFF	TGTGCCAGCAGCCAGGGTAAGAACACTGAAGCTTTCTTT
TRBJ2-5	NA	TRBV2	NA	CASSADWTTQETQYF	TGTGCCAGCAGTGCCGACTGGACGACTCAAGAGACCCAGTACTTC
TRBJ2-7	TRBD1	TRBV2	NA	CASRWGQPEQYF	TGTGCCAGCAGATGGGGACAGCCGGAGCAGTACTTC
TRBJ2-7	NA	TRBV3-1	NA	CASSQGNSPYEQYF	TGTGCCAGCAGCCAAGGCAACAGTCCCTACGAGCAGTACTTC
TRBJ1-6	NA	TRBV7-9	NA	CASSSTDFDSPLHF	TGTGCCAGCAGCTCGACGGATTTTGATTCACCCCTCCACTTT
TRBJ2-7	TRBD2	TRBV9	NA	CASSAGGGSSYEQYF	TGTGCCAGCAGCGCCGGGGGGGGCAGCTCCTACGAGCAGTACTTC
TRBJ1-1	NA	TRBV4-1	NA	CASSQGPMNTEAFF	TGCGCCAGCAGCCAAGGGCCAATGAACACTGAAGCTTTCTTT
TRBJ2-1	NA	TRBV6-2/TRBV6-3	NA	CASSYREQGDEQFF	TGTGCCAGCAGTTACCGGGAACAGGGCGATGAGCAGTTCTTC
TRBJ1-1	TRBD1	TRBV27	few	CASSWTGANTEAFF	TGTGCCAGCAGTTGGACAGGGGCCAACACTGAAGCTTTCTTT
TRBJ2-5	TRBD1	TRBV6-2/TRBV6-3	NA	CASSYGQGAETQYF	TGTGCCAGCAGTTATGGACAGGGGGCCGAGACCCAGTACTTC
TRBJ2-3	TRBD2	TRBV14	NA	CASSQDPGGVDTQYF	TGTGCCAGCAGCCAAGATCCGGGAGGGGTTGATACGCAGTATTTT
TRBJ2-1	TRBD2	TRBV9	NA	CASSVDTSGTSNEQFF	TGTGCCAGCAGCGTAGATACTAGCGGGACATCAAATGAGCAGTTCTTC
TRBJ1-1	TRBD1	TRBV7-2	NA	CASSTTGDTEAFF	TGTGCCAGCAGCACTACAGGGGACACTGAAGCTTTCTTT
TRBJ1-5	NA	TRBV27	NA	CASSSRDGRPPQHF	TGTGCCAGCAGTAGCCGGGACGGTAGACCGCCCCAGCATTTT